This TCR beta chain emerged from a study of shared clonotypes between healthy human individuals. Study-level background: Participating donors consisted of a couple of women and a few men aged 18 to 49. CD4 naive cells filled three plates per donor, CD4 memory three, CD8 naive two and CD8 memory one. Study conclusions and caveats: Generation probabilities of non-shared clonotypes were lower (relative to those shared by all four donors). Estimated richness values were generally larger in naive subsets than in memory subsets.

As regards this clone: Antigen unknown.

The assay was immunoSEQ multiplex PCR, and TCRdb's table has in-frame clones only and misses some. Counted here are about 1 million clones, about 75% occurring once; the ten biggest clones make up less than 1.5%. The source material was memory CD4+ T cells sorted from blood. Subset denoted: CD45RA-negative fraction. This sequence originates from a man between 18 and 29 years old in good health.

The CDR3 DNA follows: TGTGCCAGCTCGTTACAACAGGGGGCAGAGACCCAGTACTTC. Translated: CASSLQQGAETQYF. The gene calls are TRBV18 and TRBJ2-5; 9 bases are a match to TRBD1. J gave up 4 bases and V 6 bases, and 6 bases lay outside the gene matches. The CDR3 runs to 14 residues. Germline-derived CDR1 and CDR2 are KGHSH and LQKENI.